This T cell receptor (beta chain) was observed in a study of T cell responses to AZD1222 COVID-19 vaccine. Findings and caveats of the study: Receipt of two AZD1222 doses was followed by a rise in Spike-specific TCR breadth and depth.

This CDR3 has 14 residues. Germline assignment: CDR1 ENHRY and CDR2 SYGVKD. V lost 10 bases and J lost 0; bases outside the gene matches: 5. Of note for this clone: Its antigen is unknown.

Sequenced by immunoSEQ multiplex PCR; TCRdb stores in-frame clones only, minus some. Counted here are 130,000 or so clones, less than 95% occurring once; the ten biggest clones make up roughly 5.7%. The TCR originated in an adult in good health. The chain links TRBV10-3 to TRBJ2-1; TRBD2 matches at 8 bases. The material was peripheral blood, obtained on day 0 of AZD1222 vaccination. CDR3 DNA: TGTGCCACCGAGCGGGAGTACTCCTACAATGAGCAGTTCTTC. Encoded protein: CATEREYSYNEQFF.